The 22 T cell receptor beta chains in this list originate from one sample, sequenced in a study of human T cells and chemical hapten exposure. Each CDR3 protein is one row after TCRdb ran MiXCR on the RACE reads. Of approximately 73,000 distinct CDR3 sequences in the sample, under 13% are singletons; the top ten hold roughly 1.4%. Stated time point: patch test 1, 2 weeks after DPC sensitization. Treatment: therapeutic diphenylcyclopropenone sensitization with weekly scalp DPC. The input for sequencing was whole blood, taken in connection with sensitization to the hapten diphenylcyclopropenone (DPC). The receptors come from a woman aged 45-65 years with alopecia areata. Some clones in this sample may be carry-over from other donors' samples.

The sample holds a few counts of this clonotype. The chain recombines TRBV20-1 with TRBJ2-7; TRBD2 aligns across 7 bases. CDR3 length equals 14 residues. V shed 1 base and J 2 bases; nucleotides not matched to a gene: 5. The germline V gene has CDR1 DFQATT and CDR2 SNEGSKA (reference sequence). DNA for the CDR3: TGCAGTGCTAGAGTGCTAGCGGACACCTACGAGCAGTACTTC. Translating gives CSARVLADTYEQYF.

This clonotype was found many times. The V and J genes are TRBV5-5 and TRBJ1-5; D unclear. CDR1 is SGHKS and CDR2 is YYEKEE in the germline V gene (reference sequence). V was pared by 1 base and J by 9 bases, with 8 bases between. This CDR3 region has 12 residues. The CDR3 is CASSLFLGPQHF. The CDR3 bases are TGTGCCAGCAGCTTGTTCTTGGGGCCCCAGCATTTT.

V and J are TRBV24-1 and TRBJ2-1, with D perhaps TRBD1 or TRBD2 (5 bases each). CDR3 length: 15 residues. In germline, CDR1 is KGHDR, CDR2 SFDVKD. V lost 1 base to trimming and J lost 8 bases, with 14 bases between them. In nucleotides, the CDR3 is TGTGCCACCAGTGATTTTGGCAGGGAGCTCGATGAGCAGTTCTTC. The encoded protein is CATSDFGRELDEQFF.

The chain has TRBV7-8 and TRBJ1-2; TRBD1 agrees at 9 bases. Germline V gene sequence: CDR1 SGHVS, CDR2 FQNEAQ. J lost 4 bases, V lost 2 bases, and 5 bases had no gene match. The CDR3 length is 15 residues. Written as DNA, the CDR3 is TGTGCCAGCAGCTTATTCCGGGACAGGGTCTATGGCTACACCTTC. This encodes CASSLFRDRVYGYTF.

The chain links TRBV18 to TRBJ2-2, with 11 bases aligning to TRBD2. Per germline, CDR1 KGHSH and CDR2 LQKENI. The ends lost 4 bases at V and 3 bases at J; junction bases unmatched: 10. CDR3 length: 18 amino acids. The CDR3 region is CASSRRLAGTRDTGELFF. CDR3 in DNA: TGTGCCAGCTCACGTAGACTAGCGGGAACGAGGGACACCGGGGAGCTGTTTTTT.

This clonotype occurred a few times. This chain connects TRBV12-3 or TRBV12-4 to TRBJ2-4; D assignment may be TRBD1 or TRBD2 (5 bases each). Trimming cost V 6 bases and J 0 bases, with 12 bases left between them. This CDR3 region has 15 residues. Written as DNA, the CDR3 is TGTGCCAGCAGCTCCGCGAGGGGAGCCAAAAACATTCAGTACTTC. Protein sequence: CASSSARGAKNIQYF.

V and J are TRBV3-1 and TRBJ1-4; 11 bases map to TRBD1. This CDR3 spans 16 amino acids. In germline, CDR1 is LGHDT, CDR2 YNNKEL (reference sequence). V lost 1 base to trimming and J lost 8 bases; unmatched junction nucleotides: 6. CDR3 in DNA: TGTGCCAGCAGCCAAGCTGCCGGGACAGGGGGAGAAAAACTGTTTTTT. Residues: CASSQAAGTGGEKLFF.

Many counts were recorded for this clonotype. The rearrangement uses TRBV28 and TRBJ2-7; 8 nucleotides line up with TRBD2. The CDR3 is 14 amino acids. V lost 6 bases, J lost 4 bases, and 8 bases stayed unmatched. CDR1 is MDHEN and CDR2 is SYDVKM in the germline V gene. This CDR3 is CASRIAGPRYEQYF. The CDR3 bases are TGTGCCAGCAGGATAGCGGGGCCGAGGTACGAGCAGTACTTC.

This rearrangement joins TRBV11-2 to TRBJ2-5; 10 nucleotides agree with TRBD2. J was trimmed by 1 base and V by 3 bases; bases with no gene match: 11. Germline V gene lookup returns CDR1 SGHAT and CDR2 FQNNGV. The CDR3 has 18 amino acids. In nucleotides, the CDR3 is TGTGCCAGCAGCTTGGGAGGGGGGCTAGCGGGAGCCCAAGAGACCCAGTACTTC. Amino acid sequence: CASSLGGGLAGAQETQYF.

In its sample, this clonotype was seen many times. The chain carries TRBV18 and TRBJ1-4; 8 bases match TRBD1. V gave up 1 base and J gave up 5 bases; unmatched junction bases: 3. This CDR3 has 15 residues. Germline CDR1 KGHSH, CDR2 LQKENI. CDR3 amino acids: CASSPRQGPNEKLFF. CDR3 DNA sequence: TGTGCCAGCTCACCACGACAGGGGCCCAATGAAAAACTGTTTTTT.

In DNA form, the CDR3 reads TGTGCCAGCAGCACCGGGACAGGGGTGTACGAGCAGTACTTC. It encodes CASSTGTGVYEQYF. The V call is TRBV11-2, the J call TRBJ2-7, with 10 bases lining up with TRBD1. The J segment lost 4 bases and the V segment lost 5 bases, leaving 5 bases of the junction unmatched. The CDR3 has 14 residues. The V gene's germline CDR1 is SGHAT and CDR2 FQNNGV.

The rearrangement joins TRBV3-2 to TRBJ1-6. TRBV3-2 is a listed pseudogene. The CDR3 runs 17 residues. The CDR3 DNA reads TGTGCCAGCAGCCAAGACCTTTCGAGCTCCTATAATTCACCCCTCCACTTT. This encodes CASSQDLSSSYNSPLHF.

There are many counts of this clonotype. The genes are TRBV28 and TRBJ1-4; D is unresolved. V was cut by 5 bases and J by 3 bases, with 10 bases left in between. Germline assignment: CDR1 MDHEN and CDR2 SYDVKM. This CDR3 has 14 amino acids. CDR3 bases: TGTGCCAGCAGTGTGGGCAGTCCTAATGAAAAACTGTTTTTT. As protein: CASSVGSPNEKLFF.

This clonotype was counted many times. The chain is built from TRBV11-3 and TRBJ2-7; 11 bases agree with TRBD2. Germline-derived CDR1 and CDR2 are SGHNT and YENEEA. V shed 4 bases and J 5 bases; nucleotides not matched to a gene: 7. The CDR3 sequence is 15 residues long. The CDR3: CASSSRLAGSNEQYF. The CDR3 region has the DNA TGTGCCAGCAGCTCCAGACTAGCGGGAAGCAACGAGCAGTACTTC.

This clonotype was seen at least ten times. The chain joins TRBV20-1 to TRBJ1-2, with unresolved D. The V gene lost 0 bases and the J gene lost 2 bases, with 16 bases spanning the gap. There are 16 residues in the CDR3. Germline-derived CDR1 and CDR2 are DFQATT and SNEGSKA (reference sequence). CDR3 coding DNA: TGCAGTGCTAGAGATGCGGTCGGTAGCCTAAACTATGGCTACACCTTC. Protein product: CSARDAVGSLNYGYTF.

This clonotype occurred a few times. J is TRBJ2-5 and V is TRBV28; D call uncertain. V lost 2 bases and J lost 2, with 18 bases in between. This CDR3 spans 17 amino acids. Germline-derived CDR1 and CDR2 are MDHEN and SYDVKM. The CDR3 DNA reads TGTGCCAGCAGTTTAGGGCCCGGAAGGGTCGGTCAAGAGACCCAGTACTTC. Translation: CASSLGPGRVGQETQYF.

This clonotype has more than one count but fewer than ten. This rearrangement joins TRBV28 to TRBJ2-1; D remains ambiguous. Germline V lookup: CDR1 MDHEN, CDR2 SYDVKM. V lost 2 bases and J lost 10, with 6 bases in between. The CDR3 spans 11 residues. The CDR3 reads CASSLGPEQFF. CDR3 DNA: TGTGCCAGCAGTTTAGGCCCCGAGCAGTTCTTC.

CDR3 sequence reads: CASSLEQIYEQYF. CDR3 coding DNA: TGTGCCAGCAGCTTAGAACAGATCTACGAGCAGTACTTC. The V call is TRBV7-6, the J call TRBJ2-7; D is uncertain. The germline V and J ends were trimmed by 1 base and 3 bases, with 7 bases remaining between them. Germline CDR1 and CDR2: SGHVS and FNYEAQ. This CDR3 spans 13 amino acids.

The genes are TRBV11-2 and TRBJ2-2; D call uncertain. The CDR3 extends over 15 amino acids. Germline-derived CDR1 and CDR2 are SGHAT and FQNNGV. V was pared by 1 base and J by 4 bases, with 10 bases between. The CDR3 DNA sequence: TGTGCCAGCAGCTTAGTCCCGAGAGGCACCGGGGAGCTGTTTTTT. Protein: CASSLVPRGTGELFF. Based on the CDR3 plus reference TRBV11-2 and TRBJ2-2, the full variable domain is EAGVAQSPRYKIIEKRQSVAFWCNPISGHATLYWYQQILGQGPKLLIQFQNNGVVDDSQLPKDRFSAERLKGVDSTLKIQPAKLEDSAVYLCASSLVPRGTGELFFGEGSRLTVL.

This clonotype showed up many times. V gene TRBV10-3 combines with J gene TRBJ2-7; tentative D call: TRBD2 (5 bases). V shed 6 bases and J shed 5 bases, with 17 bases lying between them. CDR1 is ENHRY and CDR2 is SYGVKD in the germline V gene. The CDR3 sequence is 14 residues long. The CDR3 region is CAISTGVPRHEQYF. CDR3 sequence (DNA): TGTGCCATCAGCACCGGGGTCCCTCGGCACGAGCAGTACTTC.

Only a few counts were recorded for this clonotype. The V gene is TRBV9, the J gene TRBJ1-5; D uncertain. V gave up 4 bases and J gave up 2 bases, with 16 bases separating them. The germline V gene encodes CDR1 SGDLS and CDR2 YYNGEE. The CDR3 extends over 16 amino acids. The CDR3 spells CASSPRAYGRNQPQHF. The DNA of the CDR3 is TGTGCCAGCAGCCCGAGAGCCTACGGCCGCAATCAGCCCCAGCATTTT. Using reference TRBV9 and TRBJ1-5 for the parts outside the CDR3, the full variable domain is DSGVTQTPKHLITATGQRVTLRCSPRSGDLSVYWYQQSLDQGLQFLIQYYNGEERAKGNILERFSAQQFPDLHSELNLSSLELGDSALYFCASSPRAYGRNQPQHFGDGTRLSIL.

The J gene is TRBJ2-7, the V gene TRBV5-6, with D possibly being TRBD1 or TRBD2 (5 bases each). The CDR3 has 15 residues. CDR1 and CDR2 (germline): SGHDT, YYEEEE. V shed 0 bases and J shed 1 base, with 11 bases lying between them. CDR3 DNA sequence: TGTGCCAGCAGCTTGGCCTGGGGACGGTCCTACGAGCAGTACTTC. Translating it yields CASSLAWGRSYEQYF.